This T cell receptor (beta chain) was identified in a study of Ad26.COV2.S vaccination and SARS-CoV-2 variants. About the research overall: Ad26.COV2.S given intramuscularly, once or twice 56 days apart. Points from the study as a whole: The study found similar non-spike TCR breadth in vaccine and placebo recipients.

The CDR3 runs 14 residues. Trimming took 1 base from V and 1 from J, leaving 6 bases between them. CDR1 and CDR2 (germline): SEHNR, FQNEAQ (reference sequence). Data came from immunoSEQ multiplex PCR; TCRdb stores just in-frame clones and leaves some out. The sample shows 250,000 or so clones, 87% of them seen only once. As for this clone: The antigen remains undetermined.

Treatment indicated: some 20 received Ad26.COV2.S at low or high dose, single or two shots; 5 received placebo; per-sample allocation not given. Each sample was drawn 63 days after the first injection (of vaccine or placebo). This TCR derives from a person aged 18-65 years who received the Ad26.COV2.S COVID-19 vaccine or a placebo. The specimen comprised peripheral blood, sampled in a trial of Ad26.COV2.S vaccine versus placebo. The J gene is TRBJ2-3, the V gene TRBV7-9, with unresolved D. The CDR3 DNA reads TGTGCCAGCAGCTTAGACCCTGGCACAGATACGCAGTATTTT. It yields the protein CASSLDPGTDTQYF.